One and the same sample provided the 26 T cell receptor beta chains below, sequenced in a study of neoadjuvant anti-PD-1 for oral cavity cancer. Produced via immunoSEQ multiplex PCR; TCRdb's table is partial and in-frame only. The sample contains 20,000 to 25,000 clones, around 45% of which appear only once. Time point denoted: after neoadjuvant nivolumab, at surgical resection. Source: tumor tissue, taken after nivolumab (anti-PD-1) treatment. The receptors derive from a person aged 40 to 85 with oral cavity squamous cell carcinoma.

This clone was detected ten times or more. Relative to the germline gene, one junction end is altered; a read error may explain this. V gene TRBV30 combines with J gene TRBJ2-7; a weak D match, TRBD1 (6 bases). This CDR3 region has 13 residues. Looked up from germline, CDR1 is GTSNPN and CDR2 is SVGIG (reference sequence). Here the CDR3 reads CAWSVVRAGRGGF. DNA of the CDR3: TGTGCCTGGAGTGTAGTTAGGGCAGGGAGAGGGGGCTTC.

The chain carries TRBV18 and TRBJ1-4, with TRBD1 matching 7 bases. V shed 3 bases, J shed 7 bases, and the junction held 17 bases outside the gene matches. The CDR3 loop spans 18 amino acids. Germline-derived CDR1 and CDR2 are KGHSH and LQKENI. Here the CDR3 reads CASSPPGRRGTSGEKLFF. For the CDR3, the DNA is TGTGCCAGCTCACCCCCGGGACGCAGGGGGACCAGTGGTGAAAAACTGTTTTTT.

The genes are TRBV7-9 and TRBJ1-2, with D possibly being TRBD1 (6 bases). The CDR3 loop spans 16 amino acids. Trimming cost V 1 base and J 7 bases, with 19 bases left between them. Germline V lookup: CDR1 SEHNR, CDR2 FQNEAQ (reference sequence). For the CDR3, the DNA is TGTGCCAGCAGCTTAGACATTTCCAGGGGCCTCCTTGGCTACACCTTC. It encodes CASSLDISRGLLGYTF. The whole variable domain, filled in from reference TRBV7-9 and TRBJ1-2, reads DTGVSQNPRHKITKRGQNVTFRCDPISEHNRLYWYRQTLGQGPEFLTYFQNEAQLEKSRLLSDRFSAERPKGSFSTLEIQRTEQGDSAMYLCASSLDISRGLLGYTFGSGTRLTVV.

The rearrangement links TRBV6-5 to TRBJ2-7; TRBD2 aligns across 10 bases. With V trimmed by 5 bases and J by 0 bases, 4 bases remained unmatched. CDR3 length equals 15 residues. Germline assignment: CDR1 MNHEY and CDR2 SVGAGI. Here the CDR3 reads CASSKTSGRSYEQYF. The CDR3 nucleotides read TGTGCCAGCAGTAAGACTAGCGGGCGCTCCTACGAGCAGTACTTC.

This clone was counted between two and nine times. This chain joins TRBV7-9 and TRBJ2-2; 12 bases match TRBD2. Germline lookup yields CDR1 SEHNR and CDR2 FQNEAQ (reference sequence). The CDR3 runs to 16 residues. Germline trimming cut 2 bases from V and 7 bases from J; bases unmatched to any gene: 5. CDR3 bases: TGTGCCAGCAGCTTACTAGCGGGGGGGCCCAGCGGGGAGCTGTTTTTT. Protein product: CASSLLAGGPSGELFF.

This clone was observed a few times. The chain has TRBV19 and TRBJ1-5; D possibly corresponds to TRBD1 (5 bases). Germline CDR1 LNHDA, CDR2 SQIVND (reference sequence). Trimming left V 6 bases short and J 3 bases short, with 12 bases between. This CDR3 contains 14 residues. The CDR3 DNA is TGTGCCAGTAGGCGACAGACTCCCAATCAGCCCCAGCATTTT. This sequence encodes CASRRQTPNQPQHF.

The chain couples TRBV6-1 to TRBJ1-5, with 8 bases matching TRBD1. J gave up 7 bases and V 9 bases, and 14 bases lay outside the gene matches. There are 15 residues in the CDR3. The germline gives CDR1 MNHNS, CDR2 SASEGT. CDR3 region: CASCPTGVGVQPQHF. In DNA, the CDR3 is TGTGCCAGTTGCCCGACAGGGGTGGGAGTCCAGCCCCAGCATTTT.

The chain uses TRBV5-1 and TRBJ2-7, with D possibly TRBD1 on 6 matching bases. CDR3 length: 11 amino acids. Trimming cost V 0 bases and J 12 bases, with 10 bases left between them. CDR1 is SGHRS, CDR2 YFSETQ, per germline. The CDR3 nucleotides read TGCGCCAGCAGCTTGGGGGACAACTCGTACTTC. Translation: CASSLGDNSYF.

This clone appeared a few times. The J gene is TRBJ1-2, the V gene TRBV5-4; tentatively, D is TRBD1 (6 bases). Trimming removed 3 bases at V and 0 bases at J, with 9 bases between. The CDR3 loop spans 14 amino acids. CDR1 and CDR2 (germline): SGHNT, YYREEE (reference sequence). Here the CDR3 reads CASSSQGANYGYTF. The CDR3 DNA is TGTGCCAGCAGCTCACAGGGAGCTAACTATGGCTACACCTTC. Full variable domain (rest looked up from reference TRBV5-4 and TRBJ1-2): ETGVTQSPTHLIKTRGQQVTLRCSSQSGHNTVSWYQQALGQGPQFIFQYYREEENGRGNFPPRFSGLQFPNYSSELNVNALELDDSALYLCASSSQGANYGYTFGSGTRLTVV.

This clone has a handful of counts. The chain carries TRBV5-5 and TRBJ1-4; 8 bases match TRBD1. Germline assignment: CDR1 SGHKS and CDR2 YYEKEE (reference sequence). Trimming at V came to 3 bases and at J to 5 bases, leaving 3 bases not matched to a gene. CDR3 length: 14 residues. DNA for the CDR3: TGTGCCAGCAGCTCGACAGGGGTAAATGAAAAACTGTTTTTT. Its protein product is CASSSTGVNEKLFF.

The V and J genes are TRBV28 and TRBJ1-1, with 8 bases matching TRBD1. The CDR3 length is 17 residues. The V and J ends lost 9 bases and 0 bases, in that order; junction bases with no gene match: 15. Germline values: CDR1 MDHEN, CDR2 SYDVKM. The CDR3 nucleotides are TGTGCCAGTCCACCGGGACAGGCCGTGTTCATGAACACTGAAGCTTTCTTT. Its protein is CASPPGQAVFMNTEAFF.

This chain joins TRBV7-9 and TRBJ2-7; 12 nucleotides align to TRBD2. Per the germline V gene, CDR1 is SEHNR and CDR2 is FQNEAQ (reference sequence). Germline trimming cut 4 bases from V and 3 bases from J; bases unmatched to any gene: 16. CDR3 size: 19 residues. The CDR3 loop is CASSSLPRLAGAKFYEQYF. CDR3 bases: TGTGCCAGCAGCTCCTTACCGCGACTAGCGGGGGCCAAATTCTACGAGCAGTACTTC.

V is TRBV5-6 and J is TRBJ1-1; 9 bases fit TRBD1. CDR1 and CDR2 from the germline V gene are SGHDT and YYEEEE. V shed 3 bases, J shed 1 base, and the junction held 4 bases outside the gene matches. The CDR3 has 15 amino acids. CDR3 region: CASSSWDRENTEAFF. In nucleotides, the CDR3 is TGTGCCAGCAGCTCCTGGGACAGGGAGAACACTGAAGCTTTCTTT.

This chain uses TRBV7-8 with TRBJ2-1, with 8 bases aligning to TRBD1. The CDR3 extends over 15 amino acids. Germline-derived CDR1 and CDR2 are SGHVS and FQNEAQ. With V trimmed by 3 bases and J by 3 bases, 4 bases remained unmatched. CDR3 in DNA: TGTGCCAGCAGCTTTAGACAGGGGTACTACAATGAGCAGTTCTTC. This codes for CASSFRQGYYNEQFF.

This clone has more than one count but fewer than ten. The gene calls are TRBV5-5 and TRBJ1-4, with 7 bases aligning to TRBD1. The V gene end was trimmed by 4 bases and the J gene end by 2 bases; junction bases not matched to a gene: 2. This CDR3 comprises 14 residues. Germline V gene data show CDR1 as SGHKS and CDR2 as YYEKEE (reference sequence). The CDR3 nucleotides read TGTGCCAGCAGCCCGACAGGGACTAATGAAAAACTGTTTTTT. Residues: CASSPTGTNEKLFF.

The rearrangement links TRBV5-6 to TRBJ2-2; 9 bases are shared with TRBD1. The CDR3 is 16 amino acids. Trimming at V came to 4 bases and at J to 5 bases, leaving 9 bases not matched to a gene. Germline assignment: CDR1 SGHDT and CDR2 YYEEEE. This CDR3 is CASSPTGGIGTGELFF. In DNA form, the CDR3 reads TGTGCCAGCAGCCCTACAGGGGGCATTGGGACCGGGGAGCTGTTTTTT.

The genes are TRBV9 and TRBJ2-3; a possible D gene is TRBD1 (7 bases). Germline V gene lookup returns CDR1 SGDLS and CDR2 YYNGEE. The V gene lost 4 bases and the J gene lost 0 bases, with 12 bases spanning the gap. The CDR3 consists of 15 residues. For the CDR3, the DNA is TGTGCCAGCAGCCCCAGGGGGGATAGCACAGATACGCAGTATTTT. Its protein is CASSPRGDSTDTQYF.

The rearrangement uses TRBV6-6 and TRBJ1-2; 7 nucleotides match TRBD1. CDR3 length: 14 amino acids. The germline CDR1 and CDR2 sequences are MNHNY and SVGAGI (reference sequence). V shed 8 bases and J 7 bases; nucleotides not matched to a gene: 13. CDR3 residues: CASGEGAGAGGYTF. In DNA form, the CDR3 reads TGTGCCAGCGGGGAGGGGGCAGGGGCAGGTGGCTACACCTTC.

This clone showed up just a few times. The chain uses TRBV7-2 and TRBJ2-7; 12 nucleotides agree with TRBD1. Germline assignment: CDR1 SGHTA and CDR2 FQGNSA. This CDR3 contains 15 residues. J lost 5 bases, V lost 5 bases, and 7 bases had no gene match. The CDR3 DNA reads as TGTGCCAGCAGCCTAACCGGGACAGGGGGCAACGAGCAGTACTTC. As protein: CASSLTGTGGNEQYF. Full variable domain (remainder filled in from reference TRBV7-2 and TRBJ2-7): GAGVSQSPSNKVTEKGKDVELRCDPISGHTALYWYRQSLGQGLEFLIYFQGNSAPDKSGLPSDRFSAERTGGSVSTLTIQRTQQEDSAVYLCASSLTGTGGNEQYFGPGTRLTVT.

The chain recombines TRBV25-1 with TRBJ1-1; 8 bases map to TRBD1. Germline V gene sequence: CDR1 MGHDK, CDR2 SYGVNS. The V gene end was trimmed by 4 bases and the J gene end by 6 bases; junction bases not matched to a gene: 4. The CDR3 covers 13 residues. The CDR3 reads CASSGRGQAEAFF. As DNA, the CDR3 is TGTGCCAGCAGTGGCAGGGGGCAGGCTGAAGCTTTCTTT.

This chain uses TRBV7-6 with TRBJ2-1, with TRBD2 identical over 7 bases. The CDR3 contains 19 residues. Germline CDR1 is SGHVS and CDR2 is FNYEAQ. The V gene end was trimmed by 3 bases and the J gene end by 0 bases; junction bases not matched to a gene: 14. The CDR3 spells CASSFREVQARSSYNEQFF. The CDR3 DNA reads TGTGCCAGCAGCTTCCGGGAGGTGCAGGCGAGGAGCTCCTACAATGAGCAGTTCTTC.

The V gene is TRBV4-2, the J gene TRBJ1-6, with a tentative D call TRBD1 (5 bases). V lost 0 bases and J 10 bases, leaving 10 bases between the germline ends. CDR3 length: 14 residues. Per germline, CDR1 LGHNA and CDR2 YNFKEQ. The chain's CDR3 is CASSQEGDGSPLHF. The CDR3 DNA sequence: TGTGCCAGCAGCCAAGAGGGGGATGGATCACCCCTCCACTTT.

The table lists this clone with a few counts. V is TRBV7-9 and J is TRBJ2-4; 7 bases map to TRBD1. This CDR3 is built from 13 residues. Unmatched junction bases numbered 13, after V lost 5 bases and J lost 15 bases. CDR1 and CDR2 from the germline V gene are SEHNR and FQNEAQ (reference sequence). The CDR3 loop reads CASSLYRGTRPYF. The CDR3 bases are TGTGCCAGCAGCCTCTACAGGGGAACGCGACCGTACTTC. The whole variable domain, filled in from reference TRBV7-9 and TRBJ2-4, reads DTGVSQNPRHKITKRGQNVTFRCDPISEHNRLYWYRQTLGQGPEFLTYFQNEAQLEKSRLLSDRFSAERPKGSFSTLEIQRTEQGDSAMYLCASSLYRGTRPYFGAGTRLSVL.

This clone is medium-sized (0.01 to 0.1%) by share. Other DNA sequences within the sample encode an identical CDR3. The chain recombines TRBV18 with TRBJ1-6, with D hard to call. The CDR3 runs 14 residues. Trimming shortened V by 2 bases and J by 5 bases, and 7 bases separated the two germline ends. Looked up from germline, CDR1 is KGHSH and CDR2 is LQKENI. CDR3 loop: CASSPAQNNSPLHF. Here the CDR3 DNA reads TGTGCCAGCTCACCAGCTCAGAATAATTCACCCCTCCACTTT.

The rearrangement joins TRBV2 to TRBJ2-3, with 7 bases fitting TRBD2. The CDR3 totals 12 residues. After removal of 6 bases from V and 9 bases from J, the junction contained 6 bases not matched to a gene. Germline V gene sequence: CDR1 SNHLY, CDR2 FYNNEI. The CDR3 DNA reads TGTGCCAGCAGGGACGGGGGGTCCACGCAGTATTTT. It translates to CASRDGGSTQYF.

This clone was counted only a few times. The rearrangement links TRBV16 to TRBJ1-1, with TRBD1 identical over 7 bases. CDR1 is KGHSY, CDR2 FQNENV, per germline. The V segment lost 1 base and the J segment 4 bases; nucleotides outside the gene matches: 6. The CDR3 runs to 15 residues. CDR3: CASSQFVAGGTEAFF. The CDR3 nucleotides are TGTGCCAGCAGCCAATTTGTAGCAGGGGGCACTGAAGCTTTCTTT.